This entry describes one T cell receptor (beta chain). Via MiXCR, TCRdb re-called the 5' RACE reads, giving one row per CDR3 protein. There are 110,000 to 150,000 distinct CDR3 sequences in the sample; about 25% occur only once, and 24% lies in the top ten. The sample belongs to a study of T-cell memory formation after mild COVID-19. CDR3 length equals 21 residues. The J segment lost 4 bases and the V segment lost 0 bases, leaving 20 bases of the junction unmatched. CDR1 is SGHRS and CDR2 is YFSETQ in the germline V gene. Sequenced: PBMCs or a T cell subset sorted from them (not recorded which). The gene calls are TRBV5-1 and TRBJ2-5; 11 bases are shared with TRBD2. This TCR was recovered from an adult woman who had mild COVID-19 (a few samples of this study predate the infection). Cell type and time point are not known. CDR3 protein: CASSLAVGAALAGGLGETQYF. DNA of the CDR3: TGCGCCAGCAGCTTGGCTGTAGGGGCGGCCCTAGCGGGAGGACTGGGAGAGACCCAGTACTTC.